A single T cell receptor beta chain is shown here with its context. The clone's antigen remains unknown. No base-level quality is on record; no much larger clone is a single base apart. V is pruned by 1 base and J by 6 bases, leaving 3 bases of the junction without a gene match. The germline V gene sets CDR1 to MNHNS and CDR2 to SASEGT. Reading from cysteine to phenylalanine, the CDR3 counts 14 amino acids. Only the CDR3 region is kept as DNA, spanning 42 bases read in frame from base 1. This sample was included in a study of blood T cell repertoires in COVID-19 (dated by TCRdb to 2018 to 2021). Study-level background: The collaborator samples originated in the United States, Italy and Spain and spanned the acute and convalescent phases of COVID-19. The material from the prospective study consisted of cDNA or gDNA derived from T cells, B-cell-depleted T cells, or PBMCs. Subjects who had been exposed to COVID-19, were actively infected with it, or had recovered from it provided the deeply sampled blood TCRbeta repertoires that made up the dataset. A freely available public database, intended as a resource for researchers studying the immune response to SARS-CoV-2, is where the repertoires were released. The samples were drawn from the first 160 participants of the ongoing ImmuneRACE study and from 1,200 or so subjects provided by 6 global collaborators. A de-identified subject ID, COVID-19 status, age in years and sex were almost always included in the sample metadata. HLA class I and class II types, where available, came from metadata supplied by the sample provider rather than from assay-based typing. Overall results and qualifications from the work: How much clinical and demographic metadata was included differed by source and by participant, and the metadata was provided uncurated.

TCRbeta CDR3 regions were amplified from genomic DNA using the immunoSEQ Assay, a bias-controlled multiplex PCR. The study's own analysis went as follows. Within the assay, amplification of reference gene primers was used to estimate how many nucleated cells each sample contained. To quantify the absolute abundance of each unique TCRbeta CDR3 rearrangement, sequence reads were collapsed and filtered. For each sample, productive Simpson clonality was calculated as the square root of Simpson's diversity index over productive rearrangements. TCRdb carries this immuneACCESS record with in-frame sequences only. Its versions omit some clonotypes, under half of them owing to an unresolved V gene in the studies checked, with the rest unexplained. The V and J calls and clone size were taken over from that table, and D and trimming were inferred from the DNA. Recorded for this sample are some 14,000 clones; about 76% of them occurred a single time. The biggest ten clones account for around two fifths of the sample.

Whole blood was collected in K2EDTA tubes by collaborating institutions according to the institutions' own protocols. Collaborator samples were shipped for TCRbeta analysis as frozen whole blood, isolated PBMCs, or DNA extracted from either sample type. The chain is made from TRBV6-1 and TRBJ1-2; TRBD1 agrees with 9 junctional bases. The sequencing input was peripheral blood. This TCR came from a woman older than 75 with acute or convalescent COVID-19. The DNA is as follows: TGTGCCAGCAGTGAAGGAAGGACAGGGGATGGCTACACCTTC. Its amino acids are CASSEGRTGDGYTF.